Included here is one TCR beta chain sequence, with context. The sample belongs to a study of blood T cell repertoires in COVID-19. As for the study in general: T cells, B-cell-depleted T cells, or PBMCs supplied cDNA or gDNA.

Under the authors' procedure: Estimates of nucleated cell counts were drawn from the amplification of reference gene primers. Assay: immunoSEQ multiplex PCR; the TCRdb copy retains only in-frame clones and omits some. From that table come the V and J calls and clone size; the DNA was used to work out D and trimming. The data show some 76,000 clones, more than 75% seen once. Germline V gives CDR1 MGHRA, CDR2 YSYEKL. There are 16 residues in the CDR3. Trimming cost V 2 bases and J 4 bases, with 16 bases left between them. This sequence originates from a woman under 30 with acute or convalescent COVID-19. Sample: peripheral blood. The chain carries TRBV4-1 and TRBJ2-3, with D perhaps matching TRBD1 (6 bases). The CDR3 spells CASSQSTGTLADTQYF. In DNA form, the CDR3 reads TGCGCCAGCAGCCAATCGACAGGTACCCTAGCAGATACGCAGTATTTT.